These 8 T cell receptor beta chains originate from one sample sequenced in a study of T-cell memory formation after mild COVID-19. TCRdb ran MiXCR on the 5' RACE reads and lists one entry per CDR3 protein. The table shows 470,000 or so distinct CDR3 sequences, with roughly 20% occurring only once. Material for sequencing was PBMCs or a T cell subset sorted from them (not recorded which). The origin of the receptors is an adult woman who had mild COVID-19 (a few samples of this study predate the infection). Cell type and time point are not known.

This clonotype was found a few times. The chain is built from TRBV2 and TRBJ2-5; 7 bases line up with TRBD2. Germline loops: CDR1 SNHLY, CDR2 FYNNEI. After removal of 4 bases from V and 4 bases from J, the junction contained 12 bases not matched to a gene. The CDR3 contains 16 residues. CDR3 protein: CASSVGLGGMGETQYF. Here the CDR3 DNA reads TGTGCCAGCAGTGTCGGACTAGGCGGGATGGGAGAGACCCAGTACTTC.

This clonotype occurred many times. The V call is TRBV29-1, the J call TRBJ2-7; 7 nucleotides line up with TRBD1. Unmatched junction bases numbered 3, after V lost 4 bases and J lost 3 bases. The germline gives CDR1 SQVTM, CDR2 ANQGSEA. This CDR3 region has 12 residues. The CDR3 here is CSVVGGLYEQYF. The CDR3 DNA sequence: TGCAGCGTTGTAGGGGGCCTCTACGAGCAGTACTTC.

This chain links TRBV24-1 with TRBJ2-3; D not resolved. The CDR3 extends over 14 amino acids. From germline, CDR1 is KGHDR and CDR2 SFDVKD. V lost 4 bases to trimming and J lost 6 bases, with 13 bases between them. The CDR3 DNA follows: TGTGCCACCAGTGACCTGACCTCACCTGATACGCAGTATTTT. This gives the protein CATSDLTSPDTQYF.

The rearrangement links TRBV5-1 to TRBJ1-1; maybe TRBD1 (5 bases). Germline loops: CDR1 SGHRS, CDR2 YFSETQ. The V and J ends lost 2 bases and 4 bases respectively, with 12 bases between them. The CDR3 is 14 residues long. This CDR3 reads CASSFDRGGTEAFF. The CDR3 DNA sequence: TGCGCCAGCAGCTTCGACAGAGGCGGCACTGAAGCTTTCTTT.

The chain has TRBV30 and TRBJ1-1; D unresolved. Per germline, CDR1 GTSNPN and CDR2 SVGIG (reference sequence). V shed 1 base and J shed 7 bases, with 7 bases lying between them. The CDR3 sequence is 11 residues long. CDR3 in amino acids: CAWSDSDEAFF. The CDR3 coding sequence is TGTGCCTGGAGTGATTCAGATGAAGCTTTCTTT.

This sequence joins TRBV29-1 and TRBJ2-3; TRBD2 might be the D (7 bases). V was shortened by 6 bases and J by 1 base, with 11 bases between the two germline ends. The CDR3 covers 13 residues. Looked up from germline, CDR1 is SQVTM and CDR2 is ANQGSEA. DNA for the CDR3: TGCAGCGTAGAGGGGGGGGGCACAGATACGCAGTATTTT. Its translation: CSVEGGGTDTQYF.

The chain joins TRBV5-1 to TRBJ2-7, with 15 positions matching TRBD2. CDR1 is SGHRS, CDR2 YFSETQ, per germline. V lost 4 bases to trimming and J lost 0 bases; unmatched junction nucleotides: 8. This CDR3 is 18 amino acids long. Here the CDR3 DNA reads TGCGCCAGCAGCCTTGGACTAGCGGGAGGGCCGAGCTCCTACGAGCAGTACTTC. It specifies CASSLGLAGGPSSYEQYF.

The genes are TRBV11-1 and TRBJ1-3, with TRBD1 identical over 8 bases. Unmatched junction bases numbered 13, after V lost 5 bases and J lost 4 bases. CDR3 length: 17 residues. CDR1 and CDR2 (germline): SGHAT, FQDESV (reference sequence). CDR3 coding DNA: TGTGCCAGCAGCGACGCTTATTACGGGACAGGAGGAAACACCATATATTTT. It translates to CASSDAYYGTGGNTIYF.